This entry features one T cell receptor beta chain sequence. Its target is not known. The record originates from a study of shared clonotypes between healthy human individuals. Turning to the study itself: Participating donors consisted of two women and a few men aged 18 to 49. Overall study findings and caveats: Clonotype sharing among the donors was expected to vary with sequencing depth.

Healthy adults negative for HIV, lacking recent acute infections or vaccinations, served as donors. With unsorted samples, genomic DNA was obtained from approximately 96 million PBMCs. The protocol was immunoSEQ multiplex PCR, while the TCRdb copy is restricted to in-frame clones and leaves out a portion. Here the sample spans about 490,000 clones, 70% to 85% being singletons. This receptor was taken from a woman between 40 and 55 years old in good health. Some clones in this sample may be carry-over from other donors' samples. The sample consisted of PBMCs.

The CDR3 sequence: CASSQRGQGSYGYTF. The CDR3 nucleotides are TGTGCCAGTAGTCAACGGGGACAGGGGAGCTATGGCTACACCTTC. The chain employs TRBV19 and TRBJ1-2; 10 bases line up with TRBD1. The CDR3 is 15 amino acids. V shed 5 bases, J shed 4 bases, and the junction held 7 bases outside the gene matches. In germline, CDR1 is LNHDA, CDR2 SQIVND (reference sequence).